Listed here are 5 T cell receptor beta chains from one sample, sequenced in a study of sequential checkpoint blockade in melanoma. This table comes from immunoSEQ multiplex PCR, and its TCRdb copy is limited to in-frame clones, with some not included. The data show 7,700 or so clones, less than 65% seen once. Documented treatment: randomized to nivolumab then ipilimumab (arm A) or the reverse (arm B). The sequencing used CD8+ T cells sorted from blood (inferred from file names), collected from a patient given nivolumab and ipilimumab in sequence. The receptors derive from a human donor with melanoma.

The chain has TRBV19 and TRBJ1-2; D is ambiguous. The CDR3 spans 13 residues. The V gene's germline CDR1 is LNHDA and CDR2 SQIVND (reference sequence). The germline V and J ends were trimmed by 6 bases and 6 bases, with 14 bases remaining between them. The CDR3 loop reads CASRPGIFNGYTF. The DNA of the CDR3 is TGTGCCAGTAGACCAGGAATTTTCAATGGCTACACCTTC.

The CDR3 nucleotides are TGTGCCAGCAGTTTACGCCCAACTAGTTTCTACGAGCAGTACTTC. This sequence encodes CASSLRPTSFYEQYF. The gene calls are TRBV27 and TRBJ2-7; D is perhaps TRBD2 (5 bases). V was pared by 2 bases and J by 3 bases, with 14 bases between. Germline CDR1 is MNHEY and CDR2 is SMNVEV (reference sequence). The CDR3 consists of 15 residues.

The V gene is TRBV11-2, the J gene TRBJ2-7; TRBD2 matches 11 bases. From germline, CDR1 is SGHAT and CDR2 FQNNGV. V shed 2 bases, J shed 4 bases, and the junction held 4 bases outside the gene matches. The CDR3 covers 15 residues. CDR3 in amino acids: CASSLSLAGGYEQYF. In nucleotides, the CDR3 is TGTGCCAGCAGCTTAAGTCTAGCGGGAGGTTACGAGCAGTACTTC. Full variable domain (missing parts from reference TRBV11-2 and TRBJ2-7): EAGVAQSPRYKIIEKRQSVAFWCNPISGHATLYWYQQILGQGPKLLIQFQNNGVVDDSQLPKDRFSAERLKGVDSTLKIQPAKLEDSAVYLCASSLSLAGGYEQYFGPGTRLTVT.

V is TRBV18 and J is TRBJ2-7; D gene ambiguous. This CDR3 comprises 11 residues. V was clipped by 6 bases and J by 3 bases, with 6 bases between them. Germline CDR1 reads KGHSH; CDR2 reads LQKENI. CDR3 in amino acids: CASSPLYEQYF. Here the CDR3 DNA reads TGTGCCAGCTCCCCCCTCTACGAGCAGTACTTC.

The rearrangement joins TRBV19 to TRBJ2-7, with TRBD1 matching 8 bases. Germline loops: CDR1 LNHDA, CDR2 SQIVND (reference sequence). The CDR3 covers 14 residues. V lost 4 bases, J lost 5 bases, and 7 bases stayed unmatched. Here the CDR3 DNA reads TGTGCCAGTAGTAAAGGGCAGGGGGCCAACGAGCAGTACTTC. Encoded protein: CASSKGQGANEQYF.